The rows below give T cell receptor beta chains drawn from one sample of a study of blood T cell repertoires in COVID-19. Sequencing used immunoSEQ multiplex PCR; TCRdb keeps in-frame clones, though not all of them. The sample has fewer than 250,000 clones; roughly 89% are singletons. Specimen: PBMCs or T cells enriched from blood (not recorded which). All receptors derive from a young woman with acute COVID-19. The conserved cysteine and the conserved F or W are not part of the CDR3 here. Fields, in order: V gene, J gene, CDR3 protein.

TRBV11-3	TRBJ2-5	ASSLGPGETQY
TRBV7-2	TRBJ1-5	ASSLEGQGSQPQH
TRBV7-2	TRBJ2-3	ASSLSGLGGDDTQY
TRBV5-4	TRBJ2-1	ASSLERAVGDEQF
TRBV7-2	TRBJ1-2	ASSLAQNNYGYT
TRBV3-1/TRBV3-2	TRBJ1-1	ASSQDAPGNVAEAF
TRBV30	TRBJ1-5	AWSGKNILQPQH
TRBV7-9	TRBJ1-6	ASSRRDSLHPWDSPLH
TRBV30	TRBJ1-5	AWSNHRGDPFVSNQPQH
TRBV19	TRBJ2-5	ASSHWDYSQETQY
TRBV29-1	TRBJ2-3	SVESWTGSTDTQY
TRBV19	TRBJ2-2	ASSILGSGELF
TRBV7-2	TRBJ1-2	ASSLDSDHGYT
TRBV12-5	TRBJ1-1	ASGLMLDRGKNTEAF
TRBV28	TRBJ1-6	ASRLGATGSPLH
TRBV12-3/TRBV12-4	TRBJ1-1	ASSLVAAEAF
TRBV15	TRBJ1-6	ATSRDGDRYSPLH
TRBV18	TRBJ1-2	ASSPPAVGVEYGYT
TRBV2	TRBJ2-1	ASMPGGVRWDEQF
TRBV12-3/TRBV12-4	TRBJ1-4	ASTLRGNEKLF